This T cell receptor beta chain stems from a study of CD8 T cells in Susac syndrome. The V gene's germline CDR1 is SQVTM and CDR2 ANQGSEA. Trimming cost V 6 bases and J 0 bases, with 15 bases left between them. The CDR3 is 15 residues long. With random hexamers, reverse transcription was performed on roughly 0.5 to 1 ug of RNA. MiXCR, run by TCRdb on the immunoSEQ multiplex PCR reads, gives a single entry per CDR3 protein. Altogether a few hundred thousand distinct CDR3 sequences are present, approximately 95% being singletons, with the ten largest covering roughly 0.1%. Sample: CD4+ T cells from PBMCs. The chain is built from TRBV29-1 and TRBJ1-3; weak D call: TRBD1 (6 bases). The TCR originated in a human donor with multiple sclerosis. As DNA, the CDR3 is TGCAGCGTGAGGACAGAAAAGATCTCTGGAAACACCATATATTTT. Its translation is CSVRTEKISGNTIYF.